The 19 T cell receptor beta chains reported below all come from one sample, sequenced in a study of T cell changes during pregnancy in multiple sclerosis. Using immunoSEQ multiplex PCR, the repertoire was profiled, and TCRdb retains in-frame clones only, with some absent. Here the sample spans around 95,000 clones, 94% being singletons. The starting material was peripheral blood, obtained after pregnancy. The receptor source for this set is a female donor in good health, enrolled as a control in a pregnancy study.

The J gene is TRBJ1-2, the V gene TRBV11-2; D unresolved. From germline, CDR1 is SGHAT and CDR2 FQNNGV. The CDR3 has 13 residues. V lost 0 bases, J lost 5 bases, and 7 bases lay in between. The CDR3 coding sequence is TGTGCCAGCAGCTTAGAACCGGGGTATGGCTACACCTTC. It specifies CASSLEPGYGYTF.

The CDR3 DNA follows: TGTGCCAGCAGCTTAGTGGCTAGCGGGAGTGGGCAGTTCTTC. Translation gives CASSLVASGSGQFF. The V gene is TRBV7-2, the J gene TRBJ2-1, with 10 bases matching TRBD2. The V gene's germline CDR1 is SGHTA and CDR2 FQGNSA. The CDR3 extends over 14 amino acids. J lost 12 bases, V lost 1 base, and 6 bases had no gene match.

The J gene is TRBJ1-2, the V gene TRBV19; tentative D call: TRBD1 (6 bases). The germline V gene has CDR1 LNHDA and CDR2 SQIVND (reference sequence). V was trimmed by 4 bases and J by 3 bases, leaving 12 bases between them. The CDR3 is 14 amino acids. DNA of the CDR3: TGTGCCAGTAGTACAGGGGTCGAATACTATGGCTACACCTTC. Amino acids: CASSTGVEYYGYTF. Based on the CDR3 plus reference TRBV19 and TRBJ1-2, the full variable domain is DGGITQSPKYLFRKEGQNVTLSCEQNLNHDAMYWYRQDPGQGLRLIYYSQIVNDFQKGDIAEGYSVSREKKESFPLTVTSAQKNPTAFYLCASSTGVEYYGYTFGSGTRLTVV.

The chain joins TRBV5-1 to TRBJ1-4; no clear D gene. This CDR3 spans 18 amino acids. V was clipped by 0 bases and J by 0 bases, with 15 bases between them. CDR1 is SGHRS and CDR2 is YFSETQ in the germline V gene. Here the CDR3 reads CASSLGAGVGATNEKLFF. CDR3 bases: TGCGCCAGCAGCTTGGGTGCCGGGGTTGGAGCAACTAATGAAAAACTGTTTTTT. Based on the CDR3 plus reference TRBV5-1 and TRBJ1-4, the full variable domain is KAGVTQTPRYLIKTRGQQVTLSCSPISGHRSVSWYQQTPGQGLQFLFEYFSETQRNKGNFPGRFSGRQFSNSRSEMNVSTLELGDSALYLCASSLGAGVGATNEKLFFGSGTQLSVL.

V is TRBV11-2 and J is TRBJ2-7, with a tentative D call TRBD1 (5 bases). The CDR3 loop spans 14 amino acids. The V end was cut by 1 base, the J end by 6 bases, with 13 bases between. Germline V gene lookup returns CDR1 SGHAT and CDR2 FQNNGV. CDR3 nucleotide sequence: TGTGCCAGCAGCTTAGTAAGGGGATTGGGCGAGCAGTACTTC. It specifies CASSLVRGLGEQYF.

The chain uses TRBV25-1 and TRBJ2-1, with TRBD1 matching over 8 bases. With V trimmed by 3 bases and J by 4 bases, 8 bases remained unmatched. Germline loops: CDR1 MGHDK, CDR2 SYGVNS. The CDR3 totals 16 residues. In DNA, the CDR3 is TGTGCCAGCAGTGATCATGGGACAGGAATTTACAATGAGCAGTTCTTC. Translation: CASSDHGTGIYNEQFF. Variable domain in full (rest from reference TRBV25-1 and TRBJ2-1): EADIYQTPRYLVIGTGKKITLECSQTMGHDKMYWYQQDPGMELHLIHYSYGVNSTEKGDLSSESTVSRIRTEHFPLTLESARPSHTSQYLCASSDHGTGIYNEQFFGPGTRLTVL.

This rearrangement joins TRBV7-2 to TRBJ2-5; maybe TRBD2 (6 bases). Per germline, CDR1 SGHTA and CDR2 FQGNSA. V lost 8 bases, J lost 9 bases, and 22 bases lay in between. The length of the CDR3 is 14 residues. CDR3: CASWRREASGPQYF. In DNA form, the CDR3 reads TGTGCCAGCTGGAGGAGGGAGGCCTCAGGGCCCCAGTACTTC.

The genes are TRBV5-1 and TRBJ2-2, with 8 positions matching TRBD1. The CDR3 length is 16 residues. After removal of 4 bases from V and 5 bases from J, the junction contained 10 bases not matched to a gene. CDR1 and CDR2 (germline): SGHRS, YFSETQ. CDR3 in amino acids: CASSTRGTGRTGELFF. CDR3 bases: TGCGCCAGCAGCACGAGGGGGACAGGAAGGACCGGGGAGCTGTTTTTT. Based on the CDR3 plus reference TRBV5-1 and TRBJ2-2, the full variable domain is KAGVTQTPRYLIKTRGQQVTLSCSPISGHRSVSWYQQTPGQGLQFLFEYFSETQRNKGNFPGRFSGRQFSNSRSEMNVSTLELGDSALYLCASSTRGTGRTGELFFGEGSRLTVL.

The chain combines TRBV7-9 with TRBJ2-1; TRBD2 matches at 14 bases. Germline CDR1 SEHNR, CDR2 FQNEAQ (reference sequence). This CDR3 is 17 amino acids long. The V segment lost 5 bases and the J segment 9 bases; nucleotides outside the gene matches: 12. The CDR3 bases are TGTGCCAGCAGCGACGAACCGGGACTAGCGGGAGTGGGTGAGCAGTTCTTC. Encoded protein: CASSDEPGLAGVGEQFF.

The chain links TRBV5-5 to TRBJ1-2, with 8 bases that match TRBD1. J gave up 3 bases and V 4 bases, and 5 bases lay outside the gene matches. Germline V gene lookup returns CDR1 SGHKS and CDR2 YYEKEE (reference sequence). The CDR3 is 14 amino acids. The CDR3 DNA sequence: TGTGCCAGCAGCCCAGCGACAGGGGACTATGGCTACACCTTC. Protein product: CASSPATGDYGYTF. The complete variable domain, with remaining parts taken from reference TRBV5-5 and TRBJ1-2, reads DAGVTQSPTHLIKTRGQQVTLRCSPISGHKSVSWYQQVLGQGPQFIFQYYEKEERGRGNFPDRFSARQFPNYSSELNVNALLLGDSALYLCASSPATGDYGYTFGSGTRLTVV.

The chain joins TRBV27 to TRBJ2-5; 8 positions match TRBD2. The CDR3 sequence is 13 residues long. The V gene end was trimmed by 4 bases and the J gene end by 3 bases; junction bases not matched to a gene: 1. Looked up from germline, CDR1 is MNHEY and CDR2 is SMNVEV (reference sequence). The CDR3 coding sequence is TGTGCCAGCAGTTCGCGGGGGGAAGAGACCCAGTACTTC. Protein product: CASSSRGEETQYF.

The V gene is TRBV27, the J gene TRBJ2-1, with 10 bases matching TRBD1. This CDR3 spans 14 amino acids. V was pared by 6 bases and J by 3 bases, with 2 bases of the junction left unmatched. Germline V lookup: CDR1 MNHEY, CDR2 SMNVEV (reference sequence). CDR3 protein: CASRGTGVYNEQFF. The CDR3 DNA reads as TGTGCCAGCAGGGGGACAGGGGTCTACAATGAGCAGTTCTTC.

The genes are TRBV11-2 and TRBJ2-7; 9 nucleotides match TRBD2. This CDR3 has 15 amino acids. Germline V gives CDR1 SGHAT, CDR2 FQNNGV. V was clipped by 2 bases and J by 8 bases; unmatched bases: 10. DNA of the CDR3: TGTGCCAGCAGCTTATTGCGGGAGGGCCCGGGGAAGCAGTACTTC. It translates to CASSLLREGPGKQYF.

This sequence joins TRBV5-1 and TRBJ2-2, with 15 bases matching TRBD2. This CDR3 spans 16 amino acids. CDR1 SGHRS and CDR2 YFSETQ come from the germline V gene. The ends lost 3 bases at V and 6 bases at J; junction bases unmatched: 3. The CDR3 DNA reads TGCGCCAGCAGCTCCGGACTAGCGGGAGGGCCCGGGGAGCTGTTTTTT. It is translated as CASSSGLAGGPGELFF. The complete variable domain, with remaining parts taken from reference TRBV5-1 and TRBJ2-2, reads KAGVTQTPRYLIKTRGQQVTLSCSPISGHRSVSWYQQTPGQGLQFLFEYFSETQRNKGNFPGRFSGRQFSNSRSEMNVSTLELGDSALYLCASSSGLAGGPGELFFGEGSRLTVL.

The genes are TRBV5-1 and TRBJ2-7; 8 bases are shared with TRBD1. V lost 2 bases, J lost 0 bases, and 7 bases stayed unmatched. Germline CDR1 is SGHRS and CDR2 is YFSETQ. This CDR3 comprises 16 residues. CDR3 in DNA: TGCGCCAGCAGCTTAATGACAGGGGTCTCCTCCTACGAGCAGTACTTC. This codes for CASSLMTGVSSYEQYF.

CDR3 protein: CAISEMGRGGKLFF. The CDR3, as DNA: TGTGCCATCAGTGAAATGGGCAGAGGGGGTAAACTGTTTTTT. The chain combines TRBV10-3 with TRBJ1-4, with TRBD1 as a possible D gene (6 bases). The V and J ends lost 3 bases and 11 bases respectively, with 16 bases between them. Germline V gives CDR1 ENHRY, CDR2 SYGVKD. The CDR3 runs to 14 residues.

This clone was picked up one time. The V gene is TRBV7-2, the J gene TRBJ1-1, with 7 positions matching TRBD1. There are 14 residues in the CDR3. V was pared by 3 bases and J by 3 bases, with 4 bases of the junction left unmatched. Per the germline V gene, CDR1 is SGHTA and CDR2 is FQGNSA. CDR3 residues: CASSFGTVYTEAFF. Written as DNA, the CDR3 is TGTGCCAGCAGCTTCGGGACAGTCTACACTGAAGCTTTCTTT.

The chain has TRBV5-6 and TRBJ2-1, with 7 nucleotides matching TRBD1. Germline-derived CDR1 and CDR2 are SGHDT and YYEEEE. The CDR3 contains 13 residues. V lost 4 bases to trimming and J lost 9 bases; unmatched junction nucleotides: 7. The CDR3 reads CASSLGTVGEQFF. DNA for the CDR3: TGTGCCAGCAGCCTCGGGACAGTGGGTGAGCAGTTCTTC. The full variable domain, completed using reference TRBV5-6 and TRBJ2-1, is DAGVTQSPTHLIKTRGQQVTLRCSPKSGHDTVSWYQQALGQGPQFIFQYYEEEERQRGNFPDRFSGHQFPNYSSELNVNALLLGDSALYLCASSLGTVGEQFFGPGTRLTVL.

This chain connects TRBV2 to TRBJ1-2; no clear D gene. The ends were cut back, 2 bases at V and 7 bases at J, with 8 bases in the middle. Germline values: CDR1 SNHLY, CDR2 FYNNEI. The CDR3 is 12 amino acids. The DNA of the CDR3 is TGTGCCAGCAGTGAATGGCGCGGTGGCTACACCTTC. Its translation is CASSEWRGGYTF.